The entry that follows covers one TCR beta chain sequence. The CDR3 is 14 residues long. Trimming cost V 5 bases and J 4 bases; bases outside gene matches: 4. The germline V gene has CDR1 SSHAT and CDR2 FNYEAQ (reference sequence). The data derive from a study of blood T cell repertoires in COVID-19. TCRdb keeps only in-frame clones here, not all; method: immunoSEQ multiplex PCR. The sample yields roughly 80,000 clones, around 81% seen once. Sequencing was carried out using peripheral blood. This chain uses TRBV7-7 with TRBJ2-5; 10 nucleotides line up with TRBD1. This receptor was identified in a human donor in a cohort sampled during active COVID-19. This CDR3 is CASSPGTGVETQYF. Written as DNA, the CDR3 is TGTGCCAGCAGCCCAGGGACAGGGGTAGAGACCCAGTACTTC.